This TCR beta chain appears in the sequencing data of a study of OX40 agonist ivuxolimab in advanced cancers. About the research overall: Patients receiving dose escalation had hepatocellular carcinoma, melanoma, renal cell or head and neck cancer.

With 0 bases clipped from V and 1 base from J, the junction kept 4 bases outside the gene matches. The CDR3 loop spans 16 amino acids. Germline V gives CDR1 SGDLS, CDR2 YYNGEE. The data were produced by immunoSEQ multiplex PCR, yet TCRdb's version contains in-frame clones alone and is incomplete. The sample yields about 72,000 clones, 89% seen once. The chain links TRBV9 to TRBJ2-3; 8 bases fit TRBD2. The clonotype originates from an adult with an advanced solid tumor such as melanoma, head and neck, liver or kidney cancer. The starting material was CD4+ or CD8+ T cells sorted from blood, obtained in a trial of the OX40 agonist ivuxolimab. CDR3 in amino acids: CASSVDTAGGTDTQYF. The CDR3 nucleotides read TGTGCCAGCAGCGTAGATACAGCGGGGGGCACAGATACGCAGTATTTT.